This TCR beta chain appears in the sequencing data of a study of T cell repertoires in cytomegalovirus infection. Germline assignment: CDR1 SGHTA and CDR2 FQGNSA. The CDR3 extends over 16 amino acids. Trimming removed 1 base from V and 3 bases from J; junction bases left unmatched: 7. This clonotype was counted only a few times. Its antigen is undetermined. TCRdb called the reads again in MiXCR, with one record for every CDR3 protein. The sample lists some 500,000 distinct CDR3 sequences, roughly a third occurring once. The source material was cultured PBMCs, sampled from culture after CMV antigen stimulation. The clonotype originates from a human donor in good health (CMV status not recorded). Some clones in this sample may be carry-over from other donors' samples. V gene TRBV7-2 combines with J gene TRBJ2-7, with 9 bases aligning to TRBD2. CDR3 loop: CASSLEGLAISYEQYF. DNA of the CDR3: TGTGCCAGCAGCTTAGAAGGACTAGCGATTAGCTACGAGCAGTACTTC.